This T cell receptor (beta chain) emerged from a study of T cells in Graves' hyperthyroidism and ophthalmopathy. The PBMCs studied were ones that came from 10 ml fresh peripheral blood. This clonotype was seen ten or more times. The J segment lost 4 bases and the V segment lost 0 bases, leaving 3 bases of the junction unmatched. This CDR3 has 15 amino acids. Germline loops: CDR1 MGHRA, CDR2 YSYEKL. The source material, RNA transcripts, was used to amplify TCR beta CDR3 regions. TCR CDR3 underwent first-round RT-PCR with the HTBI primer set. TCRdb analysed the multiplex PCR reads with MiXCR anew, one entry per CDR3 protein. The data hold about 290,000 distinct CDR3 sequences, with over 15% observed a single time.

The sequenced sample consisted of blood. The TCR sequence derives from an older woman with Graves' ophthalmopathy. The rearrangement joins TRBV4-1 to TRBJ2-7; 10 nucleotides line up with TRBD2. The CDR3 bases are TGCGCCAGCAGCCAAGAAACTAGCGGGATGTACGAGCAGTACTTC. Translated: CASSQETSGMYEQYF.